The rows below give T cell receptor beta chains drawn from one sample of a study of T cell changes during pregnancy in multiple sclerosis. The repertoire was sequenced with immunoSEQ multiplex PCR; TCRdb's copy has only in-frame clones and lacks some. There are some 100,000 clones in the sample; around 94% occur only once, and under 1.5% lies in the top ten. The specimen comprised peripheral blood, sampled in the second trimester of pregnancy. Receptor source: a female donor with multiple sclerosis, enrolled in a pregnancy study. CDR3s leave out the opening cysteine and the closing phenylalanine or tryptophan. The listing skips clone size in some rows; elsewhere it reads once, few, many or a size class.

v_gene: TRBV6-1
abundance: NA
j_gene: TRBJ1-1
CDR3aa: ASSQQVNTEAF

v_gene: TRBV5-6
abundance: NA
j_gene: TRBJ2-6
CDR3aa: ATEGSGANVLT

v_gene: TRBV30
abundance: NA
j_gene: TRBJ2-5
CDR3aa: AWSRTGQETQY

v_gene: TRBV6-5
abundance: once
j_gene: TRBJ2-3
CDR3aa: ASSYFGERADTQY

v_gene: TRBV15
abundance: NA
j_gene: TRBJ1-5
CDR3aa: ATSRVKGDSNQPQH

v_gene: TRBV30
abundance: NA
j_gene: TRBJ2-5
CDR3aa: AWSLGLGETQY

v_gene: TRBV6-6
abundance: NA
j_gene: TRBJ2-5
CDR3aa: ASRRTLETQY

v_gene: TRBV27
abundance: once
j_gene: TRBJ1-2
CDR3aa: ASSFSQGEGYT

v_gene: TRBV5-6
abundance: NA
j_gene: TRBJ2-7
CDR3aa: ASSLGLAGVEQY

v_gene: TRBV7-6
abundance: NA
j_gene: TRBJ2-3
CDR3aa: ASRPNAYPSTDTQY

v_gene: TRBV9
abundance: NA
j_gene: TRBJ1-4
CDR3aa: ASSGHSSTNEKLF

v_gene: TRBV6-5
abundance: once
j_gene: TRBJ2-3
CDR3aa: ASSVSGRTDTQY

v_gene: TRBV9
abundance: NA
j_gene: TRBJ2-1
CDR3aa: ASSVTPRQSEQF